This T cell receptor (beta chain) came from a study of CD8 T cells in ankylosing spondylitis (dated by TCRdb to 2016 to 2017). Some background on the complete study: T cell receptor beta repertoires were profiled in healthy donors and ankylosing spondylitis patients so that disease-linked TCR variants could be found. The full study cohort was made up of about two dozen ankylosing spondylitis patients and about a hundred healthy donors. Peripheral blood was sampled, and synovial fluid was additionally collected from ankylosing spondylitis patients.

CDR1 and CDR2 (SGDLS, YYNGEE) derive from the germline V gene. The CDR3 goes from the cysteine to the phenylalanine over 16 residues. Only the CDR3 part of the read is kept: 48 bases, read in frame from the first base. Relative to germline, V is missing 0 bases and J is missing 7 bases, with 8 bases of the junction outside any gene match. Beyond this particular receptor, the publication reports: Some motif variants had previously been reported in the synovial fluid and blood of reactive arthritis patients, which suggests shared mechanisms of disease initiation. The disease-linked clones showed a CD8+ phenotype and occurred at relatively low frequencies in peripheral blood. A TCR beta motif made up of several highly homologous amino acid variants appeared to be characteristic of blood from ankylosing spondylitis patients. According to the report, matched synovial fluid samples from ankylosing spondylitis patients were significantly enriched for the disease-linked clones.

The sequencer was an Illumina HiSeq 2500. Quantitative 5'-RACE with molecular barcodes was the method used to prepare the TCR beta libraries. The authors processed their data as follows. Disease-linked TCR variants were identified with a new computational method built on a probabilistic model of VDJ rearrangement. The raw public reads went through TCRdb reprocessing: fastp at Q25, MiXCR clone calling, in-frame beta chains kept. Merged by CDR3 protein, the rows form single entries marked with the most common genes and DNA. The V and J calls and clone size come from TCRdb's table, not from the authors' own analysis. This sample holds nearly 250,000 distinct CDR3 sequences; 30% to 40% were observed only once. 4% to 5% of the sample lies in the top ten. As for this clonotype: What this receptor recognizes is not known. Base quality data are lacking; no much larger clone is found one base away.

This chain joins TRBV9 to TRBJ1-4, with 8 bases in between that match TRBD1. The sequenced material came from blood, either unsorted or a sorted T cell fraction (not recorded which). This sequence originates from a male donor with ankylosing spondylitis or in good health (not recorded which). The CDR3 region reads CASSVGNGQGSEKLFF. DNA sequence: TGTGCCAGCAGCGTAGGGAACGGACAGGGAAGTGAAAAACTGTTTTTT. The full variable domain, with segments outside the CDR3 supplied by the reference TRBV9 and TRBJ1-4 proteins, appears as DSGVTQTPKHLITATGQRVTLRCSPRSGDLSVYWYQQSLDQGLQFLIQYYNGEERAKGNILERFSAQQFPDLHSELNLSSLELGDSALYFCASSVGNGQGSEKLFFGSGTQLSVL.